This T cell receptor beta chain was sequenced during a study of Ad26.COV2.S vaccination and SARS-CoV-2 variants. Study overall: By the intramuscular route, Ad26.COV2.S was given once, or twice 56 days apart.

The germline gives CDR1 LGHNA, CDR2 YSLEER. The CDR3 loop spans 15 amino acids. V was cut by 4 bases and J by 1 base, with 10 bases left in between. Regarding treatment: 15 to 20 received Ad26.COV2.S at low or high dose, single or two shots; 5 received placebo; per-sample allocation not given. Sampling took place 63 days after the first vaccine or placebo injection. Sequenced by immunoSEQ multiplex PCR; TCRdb stores in-frame clones only, minus some. The sample has some 400,000 clones; about 88% are singletons. The chain has TRBV4-3 and TRBJ2-2; TRBD2 might be the D (6 bases). The material was peripheral blood, obtained in a trial of Ad26.COV2.S vaccine versus placebo. This TCR derives from a person aged 18-65 years who received the Ad26.COV2.S COVID-19 vaccine or a placebo. The CDR3 spells CASSLLAENTGELFF. In DNA, the CDR3 is TGCGCCAGCAGCCTCTTAGCGGAGAACACCGGGGAGCTGTTTTTT.